Sequencing of this T cell receptor (beta chain) was carried out in a study of shared clonotypes between healthy human individuals. Study-wide points: Non-shared clonotypes had lower generation probabilities than clonotypes shared by all four sorted-subset donors.

CDR3 size: 16 residues. V gave up 2 bases and J gave up 2 bases, with 13 bases separating them. Germline CDR1 reads MNHNS; CDR2 reads SASEGT. Researchers partitioned CD4+ cells into CD45RA+ naive and CD45RA-negative memory subsets. Data came from immunoSEQ multiplex PCR; TCRdb stores just in-frame clones and leaves some out. The sample holds roughly 500,000 clones, more than 95% seen once. Note on this clone: The antigen is not known.

This TCR was sampled from a woman aged 25 to 39 in good health. Source material: naive CD4+ T cells sorted from blood. The subset is: CD45RA+ positively selected. This chain links TRBV6-1 with TRBJ2-4; D not resolved. The CDR3 spells CASSEFPIGTKNIQYF. The CDR3 coding sequence is TGTGCCAGCAGTGAATTTCCGATCGGAACCAAAAACATTCAGTACTTC.